This TCR beta chain was sequenced for a study of blood T cell repertoires in COVID-19 (dated by TCRdb to about 2020). Notes on the research overall: Collaborator samples came from the United States, Italy and Spain and covered acute and convalescent phases of COVID-19. The repertoires were made available in a free public database intended to serve as a resource for research on the immune response to SARS-CoV-2. The sample metadata nearly always contained a de-identified subject ID, COVID-19 status, age in years and sex. Where available, HLA class I and class II types were obtained from metadata supplied by the sample provider rather than from assay-based typing. The dataset comprised deeply sampled blood TCRbeta repertoires from subjects exposed to, actively infected with, or recovered from COVID-19. The samples were drawn from the first 160 participants of the ongoing ImmuneRACE study and from 1,200 or so subjects provided by 6 global collaborators. The material from the prospective study consisted of cDNA or gDNA derived from T cells, B-cell-depleted T cells, or PBMCs. What the research found in general, with its limitations: How much clinical and demographic metadata was included differed by source and by participant, and the metadata was provided uncurated.

Turning to this clone: Its antigen specificity is not known. Base qualities are missing; no much larger clone stands one base away.

The CDR3 numbers 15 residues from cysteine through phenylalanine. CDR3 DNA only is kept here, 45 bases in frame from base 1. The V and J ends are trimmed by 4 bases and 0 bases, leaving 13 bases between them. The CDR1 and CDR2 encoded by the germline V gene are MGHRA and YSYEKL. Participants in the prospective study were aged about 18 to 89 years, lived in about two dozen United States geographic areas, and enrolled through a virtual design. To assign participants to cohorts, the prospective study relied on clinical history that participants themselves reported in a screening survey and a study questionnaire. Exposed participants were defined as having been in contact with someone with a PCR-confirmed or clinician-diagnosed COVID-19 case within 2 weeks of study entry. Each participant in the prospective study had whole blood, serum and a nasopharyngeal or oropharyngeal swab collected by mobile phlebotomists. Over an approximately two-month period, participants in the prospective study had the option of providing additional blood draws and questionnaires. Prospective study blood samples were shipped either frozen or at room temperature before DNA extraction.

TCRbeta CDR3 regions were amplified from genomic DNA using the immunoSEQ Assay, a bias-controlled multiplex PCR. Per the source publication's procedure: The number of nucleated cells in each sample was estimated by amplification of reference gene primers within the assay. To quantify the absolute abundance of each unique TCRbeta CDR3 rearrangement, sequence reads were collapsed and filtered. For each sample, productive Simpson clonality was calculated as the square root of Simpson's diversity index over productive rearrangements. TCRdb holds this immuneACCESS table with in-frame rearrangements only. Some clones are missing; in checked studies, unresolved V genes explain under half, and the rest has no known cause. That table is the source of V, J and clone size, and D and trimming were worked out from the DNA. For this sample the table gives nearly 300,000 clones, of which roughly 91% were detected only once. Roughly 2.9% of the sample is held by the ten biggest clonotypes.

The sample consisted of PBMCs or T cells enriched from blood (not recorded which). This receptor was identified in a woman between 45 and 65 years old who had been exposed to COVID-19. Rearrangement joined TRBV4-1 to TRBJ2-7; the best D guess is TRBD2, with 5 bases matching. The nucleotide sequence is TGCGCCAGCAGCCCCAGGACTGGTGACTCCTACGAGCAGTACTTC. This yields the protein CASSPRTGDSYEQYF.